This T cell receptor (beta chain) was sequenced during a study of blood T cell repertoires in COVID-19. Study-wide context: COVID-19 samples, acute and convalescent, were from the United States, Italy and Spain.

Assay used: immunoSEQ multiplex PCR; TCRdb lists only in-frame clones, some missing. The sample carries about 160,000 clones, approximately 82% recorded once. Categorization into cohorts depended on clinical history that participants reported. For recovered donors of Cohort 3, there were two negative PCRs, clearance, or symptom resolution. The sequence was obtained from a man aged 60-69 years who had recovered from COVID-19. The sample was PBMCs or T cells enriched from blood (not recorded which).

The CDR3, as DNA: TGTGCCAGCAGTACTGGGGGGTGGTCACCCCTCCACTTT. Protein product: CASSTGGWSPLHF. J is TRBJ1-6 and V is TRBV28, with a tentative D call TRBD1 (5 bases). Germline CDR1 and CDR2: MDHEN and SYDVKM. Deletions cut 5 bases from V and 10 bases from J, with 12 bases between. The length of the CDR3 is 13 residues.